This TCR beta chain was identified in a study of control samples from healthy donors and cancer patients (dated by TCRdb to 2020 to 2022). Library construction relied on the immunoSEQ multiplex PCR assay. Entries here come from immuneACCESS through TCRdb and include only in-frame sequences with V and J called. Some clones fail to appear in such tables; in the studies checked, an unresolved V gene covers under half of the shortfall, and the cause of the remainder is unknown. The sample table shows approximately 26,000 clones, and under 95% are seen once. Around an eighth of the sample belongs to the ten largest clones. On this clone itself: Its antigen specificity is not known. Base qualities are not recorded, but no much larger clone differs from it by a single base.

At the junction V is shortened by 0 bases and J by 6 bases, with 17 bases in between. From the cysteine up to the phenylalanine, the CDR3 has a length of 16 residues. CDR3 DNA only is kept here, 48 bases in frame from base 1. Looking up the germline V gene yields CDR1 SGHVS and CDR2 FQNEAQ. The sample was PBMCs. The chain joins TRBV7-8 to TRBJ1-2; the D gene cannot be resolved reliably. The TCR sequence derives from a man between 50 and 59 years old with lung cancer. The CDR3 in this case is CASSLALSWQAHGYTF. The sequenced DNA: TGTGCCAGCAGCTTAGCGCTGAGTTGGCAGGCTCATGGCTACACCTTC.